One sample yielded the 25 T cell receptor beta chains listed below, sequenced in a study of human T cells and chemical hapten exposure. The time point: patch test 1, 2 weeks after DPC sensitization. Treatment defined: therapeutic diphenylcyclopropenone sensitization with weekly scalp DPC. TCRdb re-analysed the RACE reads in MiXCR, keeping a single row per CDR3 protein. This sample has 350,000 or so distinct CDR3 sequences, with 6% to 8.5% found just once. The sequences come from whole blood, collected in connection with sensitization to the hapten diphenylcyclopropenone (DPC). The source of these receptors is a woman aged 18-35 years with alopecia areata. Some clones in this sample may be carry-over from other donors' samples.

The J gene is TRBJ1-4, the V gene TRBV9; D gene unclear. V dropped 5 bases and J dropped 3 bases, with 14 bases sitting between them. Germline V gene lookup returns CDR1 SGDLS and CDR2 YYNGEE. The CDR3 is 15 residues long. Here the CDR3 reads CASSPWSASNEKLFF. The CDR3 DNA reads TGTGCCAGCAGTCCCTGGTCCGCATCTAATGAAAAACTGTTTTTT. Together with reference TRBV9 and TRBJ1-4, the CDR3 gives the full variable domain: DSGVTQTPKHLITATGQRVTLRCSPRSGDLSVYWYQQSLDQGLQFLIQYYNGEERAKGNILERFSAQQFPDLHSELNLSSLELGDSALYFCASSPWSASNEKLFFGSGTQLSVL.

This clonotype was detected only a few times. The rearrangement uses TRBV12-3 or TRBV12-4 and TRBJ1-5, with TRBD1 as a possible D gene (5 bases). The germline V and J ends were trimmed by 2 bases and 7 bases, with 9 bases remaining between them. This CDR3 has 13 amino acids. The CDR3 reads CASSLNRWQPQHF. The CDR3 DNA reads TGTGCCAGCAGTTTAAACAGGTGGCAGCCCCAGCATTTT.

The chain has TRBV7-2 and TRBJ2-5; tentatively, D is TRBD1 (7 bases). The ends were cut back, 3 bases at V and 2 bases at J, with 16 bases in the middle. Germline-derived CDR1 and CDR2 are SGHTA and FQGNSA. The CDR3 is made up of 16 amino acids. Here the CDR3 DNA reads TGTGCCAGCAGCTTTAACCAGGGGGGAACACAAGAGACCCAGTACTTC. It yields the protein CASSFNQGGTQETQYF. The variable domain in full, completed from reference TRBV7-2 and TRBJ2-5, reads GAGVSQSPSNKVTEKGKDVELRCDPISGHTALYWYRQSLGQGLEFLIYFQGNSAPDKSGLPSDRFSAERTGGSVSTLTIQRTQQEDSAVYLCASSFNQGGTQETQYFGPGTRLLVL.

Ten or more counts support this clonotype. The V call is TRBV28, the J call TRBJ2-3, with TRBD1 matching 7 bases. The V and J ends lost 6 bases and 3 bases, in that order; junction bases with no gene match: 9. The CDR3 contains 15 residues. Per germline, CDR1 MDHEN and CDR2 SYDVKM. The CDR3 nucleotides are TGTGCCAGCAGCCTCGACAGGGAGTCGACAGATACGCAGTATTTT. It is translated as CASSLDRESTDTQYF. The variable domain in full, completed from reference TRBV28 and TRBJ2-3, reads DVKVTQSSRYLVKRTGEKVFLECVQDMDHENMFWYRQDPGLGLRLIYFSYDVKMKEKGDIPEGYSVSREKKERFSLILESASTNQTSMYLCASSLDRESTDTQYFGPGTRLTVL.

This clonotype was seen repeatedly, ten times or more. The J gene is TRBJ2-3, the V gene TRBV18; D is ambiguous. The germline V gene has CDR1 KGHSH and CDR2 LQKENI. Trimming removed 1 base from V and 3 bases from J, with 5 bases in between. The CDR3 sequence is 13 residues long. The CDR3 sequence: CASSPQDTDTQYF. The CDR3 DNA sequence: TGTGCCAGCTCACCACAAGATACAGATACGCAGTATTTT.

This clonotype has at least ten counts. The chain carries TRBV7-9 and TRBJ2-7; weak D call: TRBD2 (5 bases). This CDR3 comprises 17 residues. Germline loops: CDR1 SEHNR, CDR2 FQNEAQ (reference sequence). Trimming took 5 bases from V and 0 from J, leaving 20 bases between them. The DNA of the CDR3 is TGTGCCAGCAGCCCCCTCGGGGTAGGGCAGAGCTCCTACGAGCAGTACTTC. Translation gives CASSPLGVGQSSYEQYF.

This clonotype was picked up a small number of times. CDR3 protein: CASTVGRGEGNTGELFF. Here the CDR3 DNA reads TGTGCCAGCACCGTTGGAAGGGGTGAGGGGAACACCGGGGAGCTGTTTTTT. The chain carries TRBV6-5 and TRBJ2-2, with D perhaps matching TRBD1 or TRBD2 (5 bases each). The V end was cut by 7 bases, the J end by 1 base, with 19 bases between. The CDR3 extends over 17 amino acids. In germline, CDR1 is MNHEY, CDR2 SVGAGI.

The chain links TRBV12-3 or TRBV12-4 to TRBJ1-1; D ambiguous. Deletions cut 3 bases from V and 6 bases from J, with 17 bases between. This CDR3 comprises 15 residues. CDR3 sequence: CASSFQPPGVSEAFF. The CDR3 DNA follows: TGTGCCAGCAGTTTTCAGCCACCCGGGGTATCTGAAGCTTTCTTT.

This clonotype appeared a few times. The V and J genes are TRBV12-3 or TRBV12-4 and TRBJ1-5; 7 bases are shared with TRBD1. The CDR3 is 15 amino acids. The junction had 7 bases not matched to a gene; V was cut back by 6 bases and J by 2 bases. The CDR3 loop reads CASSRNGQGNQPQHF. The CDR3 DNA is TGTGCCAGCAGCCGAAACGGACAGGGCAATCAGCCCCAGCATTTT.

The V and J genes are TRBV6-5 and TRBJ1-1, with a possible D match to TRBD1 (5 bases). V was cut by 6 bases and J by 6 bases, with 11 bases left in between. The CDR3 has 12 amino acids. Germline V CDR1 and CDR2: MNHEY, SVGAGI. This chain's CDR3 is CASSTGPPEAFF. The CDR3 coding sequence is TGTGCCAGCAGCACGGGACCCCCTGAAGCTTTCTTT.

This clonotype was seen a handful of times. The V and J genes are TRBV2 and TRBJ2-1, with D unresolved. V was shortened by 5 bases and J by 6 bases, with 14 bases between the two germline ends. Germline assignment: CDR1 SNHLY and CDR2 FYNNEI. The CDR3 is made up of 14 amino acids. CDR3 sequence reads: CASSPRRSSNEQFF. The CDR3 DNA reads as TGTGCCAGCAGTCCCAGAAGGTCTAGCAATGAGCAGTTCTTC.

This clonotype has a count of ten or more. The chain couples TRBV7-6 to TRBJ2-3, with a tentative D call TRBD1 (5 bases). Trimming shortened V by 5 bases and J by 0 bases, and 12 bases separated the two germline ends. Germline V lookup: CDR1 SGHVS, CDR2 FNYEAQ. CDR3 length: 15 residues. CDR3 residues: CASSTGYLSTDTQYF. The CDR3 DNA sequence: TGTGCCAGCAGCACAGGATACTTGAGCACAGATACGCAGTATTTT.

The CDR3, as DNA: TGCGCCAGCAGCCAAGGAGCGGGAGATTTCACAGATACGCAGTATTTT. Protein sequence: CASSQGAGDFTDTQYF. The chain couples TRBV4-3 to TRBJ2-3, with 8 nucleotides matching TRBD2. The V segment lost 1 base and the J segment 2 bases; nucleotides outside the gene matches: 5. The CDR3 totals 16 residues. CDR1 is LGHNA and CDR2 is YSLEER in the germline V gene.

V gene TRBV3-1 combines with J gene TRBJ1-1, with TRBD1 matching 8 bases. The CDR3 has 15 amino acids. Germline V lookup: CDR1 LGHDT, CDR2 YNNKEL (reference sequence). Losses at the gene ends were 5 bases for V and 1 base for J; bases not matched to a gene: 6. CDR3 region: CASSSRDRRNTEAFF. CDR3 nucleotides: TGTGCCAGCAGCTCCAGGGACAGGCGGAACACTGAAGCTTTCTTT.

This clonotype was seen repeatedly, ten times or more. V gene TRBV5-1 combines with J gene TRBJ2-5; TRBD1 aligns across 7 bases. The CDR3 consists of 14 residues. The V segment lost 4 bases and the J segment 4 bases; nucleotides outside the gene matches: 7. Germline V lookup: CDR1 SGHRS, CDR2 YFSETQ. The DNA of the CDR3 is TGCGCCAGCAGCAGAGAGACAGGGTCAGAGACCCAGTACTTC. Translating it yields CASSRETGSETQYF.

The J gene is TRBJ2-7, the V gene TRBV4-3; 9 bases match TRBD1. The trim removed 1 base at V and 5 bases at J, leaving 6 bases unmatched. Germline V lookup: CDR1 LGHNA, CDR2 YSLEER. The CDR3 is 15 residues long. CDR3 amino acids: CASSQGRDRDHEQYF. The CDR3 coding sequence is TGCGCCAGCAGCCAAGGAAGGGACAGGGATCACGAGCAGTACTTC.

The chain is built from TRBV15 and TRBJ1-5; D possibly corresponds to TRBD1 (6 bases). Trimming removed 3 bases at V and 2 bases at J, with 14 bases between. The CDR3 spans 16 residues. The germline CDR1 and CDR2 sequences are LNHNV and YYDKDF (reference sequence). The CDR3 DNA follows: TGTGCCACCAGCAGGCCGGAGGACAGAGGCAATCAGCCCCAGCATTTT. Protein: CATSRPEDRGNQPQHF.

The chain joins TRBV6-2 or TRBV6-3 to TRBJ2-5, with 7 bases fitting TRBD1. The CDR3 is 13 amino acids. V lost 7 bases to trimming and J lost 1 base; unmatched junction nucleotides: 3. Germline CDR1 is MNHEY and CDR2 is SVGEGT. This CDR3 reads CASIHRGQETQYF. The CDR3 coding sequence is TGTGCCAGCATCCACAGGGGCCAAGAGACCCAGTACTTC.

This rearrangement joins TRBV12-3 or TRBV12-4 to TRBJ2-5; D is possibly TRBD1 (6 bases). The ends were cut back, 6 bases at V and 4 bases at J, with 24 bases in the middle. The length of the CDR3 is 17 residues. The CDR3 here is CASSLPKKTGFVETQYF. Here the CDR3 DNA reads TGTGCCAGCAGCCTACCTAAAAAGACAGGTTTCGTAGAGACCCAGTACTTC.

This clonotype has a handful of counts. The chain is built from TRBV27 and TRBJ2-3, with 8 bases lining up with TRBD2. The junction had 8 bases not matched to a gene; V was cut back by 5 bases and J by 1 base. Germline V gene lookup returns CDR1 MNHEY and CDR2 SMNVEV (reference sequence). The CDR3 runs to 16 residues. CDR3 nucleotides: TGTGCCAGCAGTCCGTTAGCGGGGCGCCGCACAGATACGCAGTATTTT. It translates to CASSPLAGRRTDTQYF.

This clonotype was seen repeatedly, ten times or more. The rearrangement links TRBV15 to TRBJ2-3, with D unresolved. Trimming removed 3 bases from V and 0 bases from J, with 4 bases in between. The CDR3 extends over 13 amino acids. Germline V gives CDR1 LNHNV, CDR2 YYDKDF (reference sequence). The CDR3 region is CATSRDSTDTQYF. The CDR3 nucleotides are TGTGCCACCAGCAGGGACAGCACAGATACGCAGTATTTT.

The chain joins TRBV5-6 to TRBJ2-7; D uncertain. CDR3 length equals 13 residues. Germline assignment: CDR1 SGHDT and CDR2 YYEEEE. V was pared by 4 bases and J by 3 bases, with 11 bases between. The CDR3 here is CASSAEMNYEQYF. CDR3 coding DNA: TGTGCCAGCAGCGCGGAGATGAACTACGAGCAGTACTTC.

DNA of the CDR3: TGTGCCAGTAGTGTCCGGGGGACAAACACCGGGGAGCTGTTTTTT. It encodes CASSVRGTNTGELFF. The gene calls are TRBV19 and TRBJ2-2, with D perhaps being TRBD1 or TRBD2 (6 bases each). V was pared by 5 bases and J by 2 bases, with 12 bases between. The CDR3 spans 15 residues. Germline lookup yields CDR1 LNHDA and CDR2 SQIVND (reference sequence).

The V and J genes are TRBV6-6 and TRBJ1-3; D not resolved. V shed 2 bases and J shed 4 bases, with 15 bases lying between them. The germline V gene has CDR1 MNHNY and CDR2 SVGAGI (reference sequence). This CDR3 comprises 16 residues. The CDR3 DNA sequence: TGTGCCAGCAGTTACCCCCAAGGTCCTAGGGGAAACACCATATATTTT. This encodes CASSYPQGPRGNTIYF.

This clonotype has at least ten counts. The chain couples TRBV4-3 to TRBJ2-5; 7 bases align to TRBD2. The J segment lost 2 bases and the V segment lost 0 bases, leaving 12 bases of the junction unmatched. CDR3 length equals 18 residues. From germline, CDR1 is LGHNA and CDR2 YSLEER. CDR3 nucleotides: TGCGCCAGCAGCCAAGAGATCAGAGGGGCGGGGGAGCAAGAGACCCAGTACTTC. It yields the protein CASSQEIRGAGEQETQYF.